This T cell receptor (beta chain) originates from a study of blood T cell repertoires in COVID-19. Study-wide background: PBMCs, B-cell-depleted T cells, or T cells provided the cDNA or gDNA that made up the material.

V shed 6 bases, J shed 10 bases, and the junction held 9 bases outside the gene matches. Looked up from germline, CDR1 is SGHRS and CDR2 is YFSETQ. The CDR3 is 14 amino acids. The assay was immunoSEQ multiplex PCR, and TCRdb's table has in-frame clones only and misses some. Of about 160,000 clones in the sample, 80% to 90% were seen once. The sample comprised peripheral blood. The sequence came from a woman in her forties or fifties with COVID-19, enrolled during active disease. V and J are TRBV5-1 and TRBJ1-6, with TRBD1 identical over 8 bases. In nucleotides, the CDR3 is TGCGCCAGCAAACCGGGACAGGAAAACTCACCCCTCCACTTT. As protein: CASKPGQENSPLHF.